The rows below give T cell receptor beta chains drawn from one sample of a study of CD8 T cells in Susac syndrome. TCRdb re-called the immunoSEQ multiplex PCR reads through MiXCR, storing one row per CDR3 protein. This sample has about 81,000 distinct CDR3 sequences; around 94% occur once, and the top ten carry less than 0.95%. The sequenced sample was CD8+ T cells from PBMCs. The receptors come from a human donor with Susac syndrome. The CDR3 runs from the conserved cysteine through the conserved F or W. The order of the fields is J gene, V gene, CDR3 protein.

J gene: TRBJ2-3
V gene: TRBV7-3
CDR3 protein: CASSRLGGDTQYF

J gene: TRBJ2-6
V gene: TRBV13
CDR3 protein: CASRTQGILLSGANVLTF

J gene: TRBJ1-1
V gene: TRBV6-6
CDR3 protein: CASSYLSNLNTEAFF

J gene: TRBJ2-1
V gene: TRBV7-9
CDR3 protein: CASSLEGGTSGYNEQFF

J gene: TRBJ2-1
V gene: TRBV14
CDR3 protein: CASSQDERASGRNEQFF

J gene: TRBJ2-1
V gene: TRBV6-5
CDR3 protein: CASRPGLAGVEEQFF

J gene: TRBJ1-1
V gene: TRBV29-1
CDR3 protein: CSVPQNTEAFF

J gene: TRBJ2-2
V gene: TRBV29-1
CDR3 protein: CSVAVTGELFF

J gene: TRBJ1-5
V gene: TRBV20-1
CDR3 protein: CSADTGVRNQPQHF

J gene: TRBJ1-1
V gene: TRBV27
CDR3 protein: CAGSLTQGSHTEAFF

J gene: TRBJ2-1
V gene: TRBV14
CDR3 protein: CASYDGPSSYNEQFF

J gene: TRBJ1-2
V gene: TRBV7-2
CDR3 protein: CASSLPGGGGNYGYTF

J gene: TRBJ1-1
V gene: TRBV6-7
CDR3 protein: CASSYSTVRTENTEAFF

J gene: TRBJ2-7
V gene: TRBV6-5
CDR3 protein: CASSYSSGLVLDEQYF

J gene: TRBJ2-7
V gene: TRBV5-1
CDR3 protein: CASTDSFEQYF

J gene: TRBJ2-2
V gene: TRBV7-6
CDR3 protein: CASSQGPVGTGELFF

J gene: TRBJ2-7
V gene: TRBV7-8
CDR3 protein: CASSLVPSYSSYEQYF

J gene: TRBJ1-1
V gene: TRBV7-9
CDR3 protein: CASSNRDTEAFF

J gene: TRBJ2-7
V gene: TRBV29-1
CDR3 protein: CSVLDTLSYEQYF

J gene: TRBJ1-4
V gene: TRBV7-8
CDR3 protein: CASMGLNEKLFF

J gene: TRBJ1-2
V gene: TRBV12-3/TRBV12-4
CDR3 protein: CAAGTEYGYTF

J gene: TRBJ2-7
V gene: TRBV3-1
CDR3 protein: CASSQGASGSYEQYF

J gene: TRBJ2-1
V gene: TRBV29-1
CDR3 protein: CSVERRLAVGPGLYNEQFF

J gene: TRBJ1-6
V gene: TRBV7-9
CDR3 protein: CASSLQRQGHNSPLHF

J gene: TRBJ2-1
V gene: TRBV30
CDR3 protein: CAWSGGTSGREYQFF

J gene: TRBJ2-1
V gene: TRBV20-1
CDR3 protein: CSARDPQRETYNEQFF

J gene: TRBJ2-7
V gene: TRBV5-1
CDR3 protein: CASSLKVGFYEQYF

J gene: TRBJ2-7
V gene: TRBV7-2
CDR3 protein: CASSTPGQSYEQYF

J gene: TRBJ2-5
V gene: TRBV4-3
CDR3 protein: CASSQDDSPRETQYF

J gene: TRBJ2-1
V gene: TRBV2
CDR3 protein: CASQTSGYNEQFF

J gene: TRBJ2-3
V gene: TRBV5-1
CDR3 protein: CASSFFASTDTQYF

J gene: TRBJ1-5
V gene: TRBV19
CDR3 protein: CASSIVRQINQPQHF

J gene: TRBJ2-2
V gene: TRBV21-1
CDR3 protein: CASSTWTDANTGELFF

J gene: TRBJ1-3
V gene: TRBV11-2
CDR3 protein: CASSYDSSGNTIYF

J gene: TRBJ2-3
V gene: TRBV27
CDR3 protein: CASSLTGFYPDTQYF

J gene: TRBJ2-7
V gene: TRBV13
CDR3 protein: CASSPGVSYEQYF

J gene: TRBJ2-1
V gene: TRBV6-1
CDR3 protein: CASSIAGTSEFDEQFF

J gene: TRBJ1-3
V gene: TRBV3-1
CDR3 protein: CASSQGVGNTIYF

J gene: TRBJ2-1
V gene: TRBV29-1
CDR3 protein: CSVVGRGGNEQFF

J gene: TRBJ1-3
V gene: TRBV7-2
CDR3 protein: CASSSAGQGAGNTIYF